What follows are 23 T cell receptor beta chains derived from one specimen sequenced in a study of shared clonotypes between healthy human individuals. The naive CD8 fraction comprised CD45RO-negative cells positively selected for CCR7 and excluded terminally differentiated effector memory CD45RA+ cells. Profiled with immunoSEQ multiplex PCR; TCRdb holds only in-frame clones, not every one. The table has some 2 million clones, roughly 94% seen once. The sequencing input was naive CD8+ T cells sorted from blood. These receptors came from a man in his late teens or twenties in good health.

CDR3 protein: CASSLPGQDQETQYF. CDR3 coding DNA: TGCGCCAGCAGCCTACCAGGACAGGACCAAGAGACCCAGTACTTC. The chain couples TRBV4-3 to TRBJ2-5, with TRBD1 identical over 7 bases. Germline assignment: CDR1 LGHNA and CDR2 YSLEER. Trimming at V came to 4 bases and at J to 0 bases, leaving 5 bases not matched to a gene. The length of the CDR3 is 15 residues.

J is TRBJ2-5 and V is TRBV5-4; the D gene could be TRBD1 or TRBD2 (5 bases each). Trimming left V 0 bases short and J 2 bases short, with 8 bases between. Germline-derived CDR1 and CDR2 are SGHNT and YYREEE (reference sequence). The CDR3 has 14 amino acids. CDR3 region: CASSLGGPQETQYF. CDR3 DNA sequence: TGTGCCAGCAGCTTGGGGGGACCGCAAGAGACCCAGTACTTC.

The CDR3 coding sequence is TGTGCCAGCAGCCCCGAGGGGTGGGAGGGTTTTTACGAGCAGTACTTC. Encoded protein: CASSPEGWEGFYEQYF. The chain is built from TRBV9 and TRBJ2-7, with TRBD2 matching 7 bases. This CDR3 spans 16 amino acids. Per germline, CDR1 SGDLS and CDR2 YYNGEE. With V trimmed by 4 bases and J by 4 bases, 14 bases remained unmatched.

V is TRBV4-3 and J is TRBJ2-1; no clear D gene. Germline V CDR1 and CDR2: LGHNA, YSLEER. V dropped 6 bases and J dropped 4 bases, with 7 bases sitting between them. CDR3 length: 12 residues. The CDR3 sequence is CASSHGYNEQFF. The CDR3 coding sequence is TGCGCCAGCAGTCACGGGTACAATGAGCAGTTCTTC.

The CDR3 DNA follows: TGCGCCAGCAGCCGGTCGGGAGCCACGAGCTCCTACGAGCAGTACTTC. This encodes CASSRSGATSSYEQYF. The rearrangement links TRBV5-1 to TRBJ2-7, with D maybe TRBD2 (6 bases). The germline V and J ends were trimmed by 4 bases and 0 bases, with 17 bases remaining between them. CDR3 length: 16 residues. Germline V CDR1 and CDR2: SGHRS, YFSETQ.

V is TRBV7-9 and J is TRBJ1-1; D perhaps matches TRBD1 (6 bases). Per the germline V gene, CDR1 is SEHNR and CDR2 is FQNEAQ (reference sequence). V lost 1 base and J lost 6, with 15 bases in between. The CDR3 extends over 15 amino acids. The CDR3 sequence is CASSLVGDRQAEAFF. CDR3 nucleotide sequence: TGTGCCAGCAGCTTAGTGGGCGACAGGCAGGCTGAAGCTTTCTTT.

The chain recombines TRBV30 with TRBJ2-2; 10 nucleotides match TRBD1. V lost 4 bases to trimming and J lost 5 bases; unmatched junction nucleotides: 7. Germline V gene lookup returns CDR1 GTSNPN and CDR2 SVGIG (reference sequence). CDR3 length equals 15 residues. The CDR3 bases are TGTGCCTGGACATTCGGACAGGGGGTGACCGGGGAGCTGTTTTTT. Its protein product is CAWTFGQGVTGELFF.

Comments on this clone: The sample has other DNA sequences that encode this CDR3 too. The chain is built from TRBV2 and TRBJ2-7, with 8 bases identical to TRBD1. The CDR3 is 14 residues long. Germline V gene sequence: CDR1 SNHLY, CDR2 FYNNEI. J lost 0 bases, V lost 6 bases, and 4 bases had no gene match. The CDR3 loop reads CASRGTGNSYEQYF. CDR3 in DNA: TGTGCCAGCAGGGGGACAGGCAACTCCTACGAGCAGTACTTC. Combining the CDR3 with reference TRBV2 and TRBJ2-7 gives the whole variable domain EPEVTQTPSHQVTQMGQEVILRCVPISNHLYFYWYRQILGQKVEFLVSFYNNEISEKSEIFDDQFSVERPDGSNFTLKIRSTKLEDSAMYFCASRGTGNSYEQYFGPGTRLTVT.

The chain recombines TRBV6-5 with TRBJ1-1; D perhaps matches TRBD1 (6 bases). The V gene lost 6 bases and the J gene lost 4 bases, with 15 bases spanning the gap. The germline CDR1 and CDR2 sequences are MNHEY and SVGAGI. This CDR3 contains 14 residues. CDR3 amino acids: CASSPFTGSTEAFF. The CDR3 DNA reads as TGTGCCAGCAGCCCCTTCACAGGGTCCACTGAAGCTTTCTTT.

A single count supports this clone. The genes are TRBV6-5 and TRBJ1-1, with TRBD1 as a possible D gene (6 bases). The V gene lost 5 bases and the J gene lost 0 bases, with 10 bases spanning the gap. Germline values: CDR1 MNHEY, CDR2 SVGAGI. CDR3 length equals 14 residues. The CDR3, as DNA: TGTGCCAGCAGTCTGGACAGTATGAACACTGAAGCTTTCTTT. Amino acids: CASSLDSMNTEAFF.

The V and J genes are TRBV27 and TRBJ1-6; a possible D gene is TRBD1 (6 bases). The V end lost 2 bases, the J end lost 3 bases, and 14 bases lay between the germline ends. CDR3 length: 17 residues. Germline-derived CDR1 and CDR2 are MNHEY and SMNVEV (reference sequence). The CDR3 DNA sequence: TGTGCCAGCAGTTTAGAGAAGGGGGTCCTCTATAATTCACCCCTCCACTTT. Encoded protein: CASSLEKGVLYNSPLHF.

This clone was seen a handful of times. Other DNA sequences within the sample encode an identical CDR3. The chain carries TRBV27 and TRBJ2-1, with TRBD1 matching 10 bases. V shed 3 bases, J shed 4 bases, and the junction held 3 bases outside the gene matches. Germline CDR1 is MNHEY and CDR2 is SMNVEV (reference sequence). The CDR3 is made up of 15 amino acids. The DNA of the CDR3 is TGTGCCAGCAGTTTGGGGACAGGGGTTTACAATGAGCAGTTCTTC. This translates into CASSLGTGVYNEQFF.

The CDR3 DNA follows: TGTGCCAGCAGCAACGGACTAGCGGGAGGTATTGAGCAGTTCTTC. Translating gives CASSNGLAGGIEQFF. This sequence joins TRBV7-9 and TRBJ2-1; 14 positions agree with TRBD2. The CDR3 length is 15 residues. Germline V gene sequence: CDR1 SEHNR, CDR2 FQNEAQ (reference sequence). Trimming at V came to 5 bases and at J to 9 bases, leaving 6 bases not matched to a gene. The variable domain in full, with the rest retrieved from reference TRBV7-9 and TRBJ2-1, is DTGVSQNPRHKITKRGQNVTFRCDPISEHNRLYWYRQTLGQGPEFLTYFQNEAQLEKSRLLSDRFSAERPKGSFSTLEIQRTEQGDSAMYLCASSNGLAGGIEQFFGPGTRLTVL.

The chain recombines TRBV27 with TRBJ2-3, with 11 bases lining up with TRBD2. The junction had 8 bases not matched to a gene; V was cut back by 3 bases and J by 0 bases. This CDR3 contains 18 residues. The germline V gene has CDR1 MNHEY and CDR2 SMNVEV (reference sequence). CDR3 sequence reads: CASSFLAGGQISTDTQYF. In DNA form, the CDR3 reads TGTGCCAGCAGTTTCCTAGCGGGGGGTCAGATTAGCACAGATACGCAGTATTTT.

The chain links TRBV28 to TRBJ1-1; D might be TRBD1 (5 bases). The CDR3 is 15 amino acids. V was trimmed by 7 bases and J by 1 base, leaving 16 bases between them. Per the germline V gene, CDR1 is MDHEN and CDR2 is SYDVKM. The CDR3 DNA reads TGTGCCAGCACCCAAGCCCTGACAGAGAACACTGAAGCTTTCTTT. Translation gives CASTQALTENTEAFF.

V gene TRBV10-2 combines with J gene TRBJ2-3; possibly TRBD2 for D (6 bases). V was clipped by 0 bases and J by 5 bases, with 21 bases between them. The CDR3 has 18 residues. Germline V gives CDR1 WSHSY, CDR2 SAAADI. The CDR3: CASSESISPGDEEDTQYF. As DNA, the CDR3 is TGCGCCAGCAGTGAGTCGATCTCACCGGGAGATGAGGAAGATACGCAGTATTTT.

CDR3 residues: CASSLIPFYGYTF. The CDR3 nucleotides are TGTGCCAGCAGCTTAATCCCATTCTATGGCTACACCTTC. The rearrangement joins TRBV7-9 to TRBJ1-2, with no clear D. The V and J ends lost 2 bases and 4 bases respectively, with 8 bases between them. The CDR3 has 13 amino acids. CDR1 and CDR2 from the germline V gene are SEHNR and FQNEAQ (reference sequence).

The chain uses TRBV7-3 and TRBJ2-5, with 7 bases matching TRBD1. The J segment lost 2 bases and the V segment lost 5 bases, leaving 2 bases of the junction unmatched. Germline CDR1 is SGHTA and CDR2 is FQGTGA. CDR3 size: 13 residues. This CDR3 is CASSPGQQETQYF. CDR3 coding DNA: TGTGCCAGCAGCCCGGGACAGCAAGAGACCCAGTACTTC.

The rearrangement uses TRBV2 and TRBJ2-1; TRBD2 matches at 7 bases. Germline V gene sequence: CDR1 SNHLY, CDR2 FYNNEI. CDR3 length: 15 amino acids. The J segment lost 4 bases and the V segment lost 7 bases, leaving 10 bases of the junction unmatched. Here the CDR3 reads CASTRTAGEYNEQFF. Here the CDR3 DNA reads TGTGCCAGCACCCGAACCGCGGGGGAGTACAATGAGCAGTTCTTC.

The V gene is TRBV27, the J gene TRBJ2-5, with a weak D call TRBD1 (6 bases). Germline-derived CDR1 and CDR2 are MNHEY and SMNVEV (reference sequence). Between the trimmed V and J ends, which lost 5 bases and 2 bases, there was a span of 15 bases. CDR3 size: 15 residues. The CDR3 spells CASSALGANQETQYF. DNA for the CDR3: TGTGCCAGCAGTGCGTTGGGGGCCAATCAAGAGACCCAGTACTTC.

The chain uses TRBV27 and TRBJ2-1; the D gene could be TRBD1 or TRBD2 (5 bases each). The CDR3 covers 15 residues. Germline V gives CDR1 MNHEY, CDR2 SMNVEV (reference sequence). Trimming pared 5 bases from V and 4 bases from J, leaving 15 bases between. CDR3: CASSLVGAVYNEQFF. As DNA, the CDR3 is TGTGCCAGCAGTCTGGTCGGGGCGGTATACAATGAGCAGTTCTTC.

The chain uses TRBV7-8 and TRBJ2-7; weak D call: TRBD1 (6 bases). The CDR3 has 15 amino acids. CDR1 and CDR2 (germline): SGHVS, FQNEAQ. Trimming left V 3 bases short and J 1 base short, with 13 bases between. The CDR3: CASSFRGQLSYEQYF. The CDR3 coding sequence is TGTGCCAGCAGCTTTCGAGGACAGTTATCCTACGAGCAGTACTTC.

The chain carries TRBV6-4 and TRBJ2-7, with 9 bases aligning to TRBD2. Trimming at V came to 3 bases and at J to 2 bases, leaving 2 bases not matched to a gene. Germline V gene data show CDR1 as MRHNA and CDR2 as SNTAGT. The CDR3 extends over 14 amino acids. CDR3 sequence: CASSELAGPYEQYF. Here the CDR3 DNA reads TGTGCCAGCAGTGAACTAGCGGGCCCCTACGAGCAGTACTTC.